This TCR beta chain was documented in a study of patients and donors after allogeneic stem cell transplantation (dated by TCRdb to the early 2020s). Receptor libraries were prepared by RT-PCR. Instrument used: NextSeq 550. Starting from the raw public reads, TCRdb applied fastp trimming at Q25, assembled clones with MiXCR and retained in-frame beta chains. Every distinct CDR3 protein forms one entry, paired with its most common genes and DNA. The sample profile shows about a million distinct CDR3 sequences; around 17% of them were found once. Clones ranked in the top ten supply around 6% of the sample. From the germline V gene, CDR1 is SGHRS and CDR2 is YFSETQ. Trimming leaves V shorter by 4 bases and J shorter by 5 bases, with the junction holding 7 bases beyond the gene matches. The CDR3 measures 16 amino acids from cysteine to phenylalanine. The sequence is cut down to CDR3 DNA, 48 bases in frame from base 1.

This clonotype was detected ten times or more. Its specific antigen is unknown. No much larger clonotype is one base removed from it; base qualities were not supplied. This sequence originates from a human donor who was either an allogeneic HSCT recipient or a stem cell or donor lymphocyte infusion donor (not recorded which). It is not recorded whose cells these are; they may come from a transplant donor. The sequenced sample consisted of blood, either unsorted or a sorted T cell fraction (not recorded which). The sequence is built from TRBV5-1 and TRBJ2-2, and 11 junctional nucleotides match TRBD2. The CDR3: CASSILAGGETGELFF. The DNA sequence is TGCGCCAGCAGCATCCTAGCGGGAGGAGAAACCGGGGAGCTGTTTTTT.